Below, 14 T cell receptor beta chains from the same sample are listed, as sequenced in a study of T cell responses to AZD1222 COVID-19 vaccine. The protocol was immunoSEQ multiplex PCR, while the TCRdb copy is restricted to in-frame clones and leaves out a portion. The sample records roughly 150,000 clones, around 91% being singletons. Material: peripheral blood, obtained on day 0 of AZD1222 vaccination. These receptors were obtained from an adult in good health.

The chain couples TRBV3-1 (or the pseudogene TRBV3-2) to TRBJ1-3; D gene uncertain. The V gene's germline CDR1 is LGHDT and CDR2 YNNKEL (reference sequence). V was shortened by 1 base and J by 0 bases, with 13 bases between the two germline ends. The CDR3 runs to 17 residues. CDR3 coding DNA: TGTGCCAGCAGCCAAGGGAAGCTCCTATCCTCTGGAAACACCATATATTTT. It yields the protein CASSQGKLLSSGNTIYF.

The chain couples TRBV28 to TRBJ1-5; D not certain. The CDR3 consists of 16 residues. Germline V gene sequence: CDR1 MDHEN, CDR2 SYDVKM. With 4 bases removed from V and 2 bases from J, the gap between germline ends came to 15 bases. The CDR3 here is CASSSALEGGNQPQHF. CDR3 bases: TGTGCCAGCAGTTCCGCGTTAGAGGGTGGCAATCAGCCCCAGCATTTT.

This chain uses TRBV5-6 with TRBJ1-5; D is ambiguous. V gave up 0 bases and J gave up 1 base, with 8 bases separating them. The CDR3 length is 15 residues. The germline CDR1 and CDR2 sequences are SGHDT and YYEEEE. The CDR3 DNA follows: TGTGCCAGCAGCTTGGGGGGTGTGAGCAATCAGCCCCAGCATTTT. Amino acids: CASSLGGVSNQPQHF.

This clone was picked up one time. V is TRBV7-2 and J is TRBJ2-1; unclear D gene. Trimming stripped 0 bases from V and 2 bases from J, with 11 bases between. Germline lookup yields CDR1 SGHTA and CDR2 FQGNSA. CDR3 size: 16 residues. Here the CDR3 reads CASSLAGQPPYNEQFF. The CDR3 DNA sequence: TGTGCCAGCAGCTTAGCGGGCCAGCCGCCCTACAATGAGCAGTTCTTC.

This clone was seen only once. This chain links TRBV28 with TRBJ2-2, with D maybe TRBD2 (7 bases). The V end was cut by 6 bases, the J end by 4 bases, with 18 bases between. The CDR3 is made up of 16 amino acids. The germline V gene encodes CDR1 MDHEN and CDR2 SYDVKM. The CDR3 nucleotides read TGTGCCAGCAGAACCGGCGGGGGCGTTCGCACCGGGGAGCTGTTTTTT. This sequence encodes CASRTGGGVRTGELFF. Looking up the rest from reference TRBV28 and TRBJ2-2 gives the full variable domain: DVKVTQSSRYLVKRTGEKVFLECVQDMDHENMFWYRQDPGLGLRLIYFSYDVKMKEKGDIPEGYSVSREKKERFSLILESASTNQTSMYLCASRTGGGVRTGELFFGEGSRLTVL.

CDR3 sequence reads: CASSVFSLPGADTQYF. For the CDR3, the DNA is TGTGCCAGCAGCGTTTTTAGCCTCCCCGGGGCAGATACGCAGTATTTT. The chain employs TRBV9 and TRBJ2-3; maybe TRBD2 (5 bases). Trimming pared 2 bases from V and 4 bases from J, leaving 17 bases between. The germline gives CDR1 SGDLS, CDR2 YYNGEE. The CDR3 totals 16 residues.

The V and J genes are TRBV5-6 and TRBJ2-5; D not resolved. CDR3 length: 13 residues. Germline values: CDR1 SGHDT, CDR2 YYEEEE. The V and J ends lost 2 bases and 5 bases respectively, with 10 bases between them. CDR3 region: CASSFREVETQYF. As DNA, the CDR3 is TGTGCCAGCAGCTTTAGGGAAGTGGAGACCCAGTACTTC. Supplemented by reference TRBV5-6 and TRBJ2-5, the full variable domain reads DAGVTQSPTHLIKTRGQQVTLRCSPKSGHDTVSWYQQALGQGPQFIFQYYEEEERQRGNFPDRFSGHQFPNYSSELNVNALLLGDSALYLCASSFREVETQYFGPGTRLLVL.

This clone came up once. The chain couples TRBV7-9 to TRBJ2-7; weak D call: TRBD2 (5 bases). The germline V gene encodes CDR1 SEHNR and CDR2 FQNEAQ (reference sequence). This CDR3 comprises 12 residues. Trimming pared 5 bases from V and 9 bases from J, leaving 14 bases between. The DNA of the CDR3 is TGTGCCAGCAGCCCCTCGCTAGGAGGGCAGTACTTC. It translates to CASSPSLGGQYF.

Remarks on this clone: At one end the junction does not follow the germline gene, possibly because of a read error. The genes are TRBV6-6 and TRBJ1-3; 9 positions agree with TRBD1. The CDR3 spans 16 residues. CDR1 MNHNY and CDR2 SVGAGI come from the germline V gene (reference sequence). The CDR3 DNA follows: TGTGCCAGCAGTTCTTCTCCCGGGACAGGGAGGGTCTGGGTGAATTTT. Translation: CASSSSPGTGRVWVNF.

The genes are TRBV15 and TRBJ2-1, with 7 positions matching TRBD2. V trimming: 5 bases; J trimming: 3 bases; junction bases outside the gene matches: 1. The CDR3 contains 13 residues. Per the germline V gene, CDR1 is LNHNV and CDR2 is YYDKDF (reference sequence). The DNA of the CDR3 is TGTGCCACCAGCCCTAGCGGCTACAATGAGCAGTTCTTC. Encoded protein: CATSPSGYNEQFF.

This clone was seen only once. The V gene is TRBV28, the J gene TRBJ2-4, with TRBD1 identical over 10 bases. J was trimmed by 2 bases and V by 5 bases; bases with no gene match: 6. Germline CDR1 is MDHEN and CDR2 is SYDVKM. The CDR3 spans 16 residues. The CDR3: CASSTLDRGTKNIQYF. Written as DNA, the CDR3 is TGTGCCAGCAGTACCTTGGACAGGGGGACCAAAAACATTCAGTACTTC. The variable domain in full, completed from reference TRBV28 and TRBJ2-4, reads DVKVTQSSRYLVKRTGEKVFLECVQDMDHENMFWYRQDPGLGLRLIYFSYDVKMKEKGDIPEGYSVSREKKERFSLILESASTNQTSMYLCASSTLDRGTKNIQYFGAGTRLSVL.

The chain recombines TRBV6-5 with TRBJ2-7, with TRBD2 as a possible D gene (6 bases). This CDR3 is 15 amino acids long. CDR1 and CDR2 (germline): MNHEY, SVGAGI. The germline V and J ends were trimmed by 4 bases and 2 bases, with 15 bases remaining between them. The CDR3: CASSSGGTNTYEQYF. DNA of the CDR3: TGTGCCAGCAGTTCCGGAGGGACCAACACCTACGAGCAGTACTTC.

In nucleotides, the CDR3 is TGTGCCAGCAGTCCGTGGCGGGAGGGCCTGAATGAGCAGTTCTTC. Its protein product is CASSPWREGLNEQFF. The chain employs TRBV28 and TRBJ2-1; 9 positions match TRBD2. There are 15 residues in the CDR3. Looked up from germline, CDR1 is MDHEN and CDR2 is SYDVKM. With V trimmed by 5 bases and J by 7 bases, 9 bases remained unmatched.

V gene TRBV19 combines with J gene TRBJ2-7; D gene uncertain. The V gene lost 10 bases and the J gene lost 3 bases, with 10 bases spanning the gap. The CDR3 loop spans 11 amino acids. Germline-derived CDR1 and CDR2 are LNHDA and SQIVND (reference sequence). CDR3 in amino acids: CATRAHYEQYF. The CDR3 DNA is TGTGCCACCCGAGCCCACTACGAGCAGTACTTC.